This entry lists 26 T cell receptor beta chains sequenced from one sample in a study of OX40 agonist ivuxolimab in advanced cancers. Profiling relied on immunoSEQ multiplex PCR, and the TCRdb table lists in-frame clones only, not all of them. The table has 150,000 to 190,000 clones, approximately 94% seen once. Sequencing used CD4+ or CD8+ T cells sorted from blood, obtained in a trial of the OX40 agonist ivuxolimab. These receptor sequences come from an adult with an advanced solid tumor such as melanoma, head and neck, liver or kidney cancer.

V and J are TRBV7-2 and TRBJ1-6, with 9 bases matching TRBD1. This CDR3 region has 14 residues. Germline CDR1 and CDR2: SGHTA and FQGNSA. With 7 bases clipped from V and 6 bases from J, the junction kept 4 bases outside the gene matches. CDR3 in DNA: TGTGCCAGCAACAGGGACAGGGCTAATTCACCCCTCCACTTT. It is translated as CASNRDRANSPLHF. The full variable domain, in which reference TRBV7-2 and TRBJ1-6 provide the parts outside the CDR3, is GAGVSQSPSNKVTEKGKDVELRCDPISGHTALYWYRQSLGQGLEFLIYFQGNSAPDKSGLPSDRFSAERTGGSVSTLTIQRTQQEDSAVYLCASNRDRANSPLHFGNGTRLTVT.

This chain connects TRBV28 to TRBJ2-1; 9 nucleotides match TRBD2. The CDR3 runs 16 residues. Unmatched junction bases numbered 9, after V lost 9 bases and J lost 0 bases. The germline V gene has CDR1 MDHEN and CDR2 SYDVKM. CDR3 in DNA: TGTGCCAGTCACAGCCTAGCGGGGAGCTCCTACAATGAGCAGTTCTTC. Translating gives CASHSLAGSSYNEQFF.

The CDR3 DNA reads as TGTGCCAGCAGCGACCAGCCGGCCGCAAATTCACCCCTCCACTTT. Translated, it gives CASSDQPAANSPLHF. J is TRBJ1-6 and V is TRBV7-2; D call uncertain. The germline V gene encodes CDR1 SGHTA and CDR2 FQGNSA. The V gene lost 5 bases and the J gene lost 7 bases, with 15 bases spanning the gap. This CDR3 is built from 15 residues.

The V call is TRBV6-5, the J call TRBJ1-5, with a tentative D call TRBD1 (5 bases). The CDR3 sequence is 16 residues long. In germline, CDR1 is MNHEY, CDR2 SVGAGI. V was trimmed by 1 base and J by 1 base, leaving 11 bases between them. In nucleotides, the CDR3 is TGTGCCAGCAGTTACTACGGGGCTGGAAGCAATCAGCCCCAGCATTTT. Protein sequence: CASSYYGAGSNQPQHF.

The chain is built from TRBV4-1 and TRBJ2-3; TRBD2 is a possible D gene (5 bases). With 5 bases removed from V and 2 bases from J, the gap between germline ends came to 17 bases. Germline lookup yields CDR1 MGHRA and CDR2 YSYEKL. This CDR3 region has 16 residues. CDR3 sequence reads: CASSMNPSGPTDTQYF. The CDR3 DNA sequence: TGCGCCAGCAGCATGAACCCAAGCGGCCCCACAGATACGCAGTATTTT.

The rearrangement joins TRBV19 to TRBJ1-1; D is unresolved. This CDR3 is 11 amino acids long. Germline V CDR1 and CDR2: LNHDA, SQIVND (reference sequence). Trimming cost V 3 bases and J 6 bases, with 5 bases left between them. The CDR3, as DNA: TGTGCCAGTAGTATGAGGGCTGAAGCTTTCTTT. Amino acid sequence: CASSMRAEAFF.

The chain employs TRBV27 and TRBJ2-7; D is perhaps TRBD1 (5 bases). Trimming pared 4 bases from V and 6 bases from J, leaving 22 bases between. The germline V gene has CDR1 MNHEY and CDR2 SMNVEV (reference sequence). The CDR3 spans 16 residues. The CDR3 spells CASSSFLQGYLPEQYF. DNA of the CDR3: TGTGCCAGCAGTTCCTTCCTTCAGGGTTACCTTCCCGAGCAGTACTTC.

CDR3 sequence (DNA): TGTGCCAGCAGCTCGCCGGGACTAGCGGGACCCTACGAGCAGTACTTC. Translating gives CASSSPGLAGPYEQYF. This chain connects TRBV5-6 to TRBJ2-7; TRBD2 matches at 13 bases. The CDR3 sequence is 16 residues long. With 3 bases clipped from V and 2 bases from J, the junction kept 5 bases outside the gene matches. Germline V lookup: CDR1 SGHDT, CDR2 YYEEEE.

The chain couples TRBV5-1 to TRBJ2-3, with TRBD2 identical over 15 bases. The germline V gene has CDR1 SGHRS and CDR2 YFSETQ. Trimming took 4 bases from V and 3 from J; bases not matched to a gene: 9. There are 18 residues in the CDR3. The DNA for the CDR3 is TGCGCCAGCAGCCCCGGGACTAGCGGGGGGTTCCTTACAGATACGCAGTATTTT. Its translation is CASSPGTSGGFLTDTQYF.

This chain uses TRBV4-1 with TRBJ2-7; unclear D gene. Deletions cut 0 bases from V and 8 bases from J, with 11 bases between. Looked up from germline, CDR1 is MGHRA and CDR2 is YSYEKL. CDR3 size: 13 residues. The DNA of the CDR3 is TGCGCCAGCAGCCAAGACCGCACCGTGCAGCAGTACTTC. This sequence encodes CASSQDRTVQQYF.

This clone occurred once. The J gene is TRBJ2-2, the V gene TRBV7-3; 9 nucleotides match TRBD1. The CDR3 has 15 amino acids. The germline gives CDR1 SGHTA, CDR2 FQGTGA. The V segment lost 5 bases and the J segment 5 bases; nucleotides outside the gene matches: 6. This chain's CDR3 is CASSPQGAGTGELFF. The CDR3 nucleotides are TGTGCCAGCAGCCCACAGGGGGCAGGGACCGGGGAGCTGTTTTTT.

The CDR3 DNA follows: TGTGCCAGCAGCCAGCACTCCCGGGGGCGTGGAAAGACCCAGTACTTC. It specifies CASSQHSRGRGKTQYF. The rearrangement uses TRBV7-8 and TRBJ2-5; D might be TRBD1 or TRBD2, each matching 6 bases. This CDR3 has 16 residues. V was pared by 5 bases and J by 6 bases, with 22 bases between. Germline CDR1 is SGHVS and CDR2 is FQNEAQ.

This chain connects TRBV5-4 to TRBJ1-1; possibly TRBD1 for D (5 bases). V dropped 3 bases and J dropped 1 base, with 10 bases sitting between them. The CDR3 loop spans 14 amino acids. Germline V gene sequence: CDR1 SGHNT, CDR2 YYREEE (reference sequence). In DNA, the CDR3 is TGTGCCAGCAGCTCCCGACAGCCGAACACTGAAGCTTTCTTT. As protein: CASSSRQPNTEAFF.

This chain links TRBV28 with TRBJ2-1; D might be TRBD1 (6 bases). The CDR3 has 16 residues. Trimming took off 6 bases at V and 7 bases at J, with 22 bases between the two ends. CDR1 is MDHEN and CDR2 is SYDVKM in the germline V gene. The CDR3: CASRVLLGAGENEQFF. The CDR3 DNA reads as TGTGCCAGCAGGGTCCTACTGGGGGCAGGGGAAAATGAGCAGTTCTTC.

V gene TRBV5-4 combines with J gene TRBJ2-5, with D unresolved. CDR1 and CDR2 from the germline V gene are SGHNT and YYREEE (reference sequence). This CDR3 is 13 amino acids long. V was pared by 0 bases and J by 1 base, with 4 bases between. The CDR3, as DNA: TGTGCCAGCAGCTTGGTTCCCCAAGAGACCCAGTACTTC. Amino acid sequence: CASSLVPQETQYF.

This sequence joins TRBV28 and TRBJ2-5; 10 nucleotides align to TRBD2. CDR1 MDHEN and CDR2 SYDVKM come from the germline V gene. CDR3 length: 14 amino acids. J lost 5 bases, V lost 5 bases, and 5 bases had no gene match. The CDR3: CASSLAGVRETQYF. The CDR3 bases are TGTGCCAGCAGTCTAGCGGGAGTCAGGGAGACCCAGTACTTC.

The rearrangement joins TRBV10-3 to TRBJ1-1; 7 bases are a match to TRBD1. The CDR3 contains 13 residues. Germline assignment: CDR1 ENHRY and CDR2 SYGVKD. Trimming at V came to 11 bases and at J to 0 bases, leaving 6 bases not matched to a gene. CDR3 nucleotide sequence: TGTGCCTTTCAGGGGGGCCTGAACACTGAAGCTTTCTTT. It is translated as CAFQGGLNTEAFF.

This clone has just one count. At one boundary the junction diverges from the germline segment, which might be a read error. Other nucleotide sequences in the sample specify the same CDR3. The chain employs TRBV30 and TRBJ2-5, with D unclear. The CDR3 is 13 residues long. Germline CDR1 reads GTSNPN; CDR2 reads SVGIG (reference sequence). The CDR3 sequence: CAWNGRSQETQYF. The CDR3 nucleotides read TGTGCTTGGAACGGACGCAGCCAAGAGACCCAGTACTTC. Using reference TRBV30 and TRBJ2-5 for the parts outside the CDR3, the full variable domain is SQTIHQWPATLVQPVGSPLSLECTVEGTSNPNLYWYRQAAGRGLQLLFYSVGIGQISSEVPQNLSASRPQDRQFILSSKKLLLSDSGFYLCAWNGRSQETQYFGPGTRLLVL.

The chain couples TRBV7-2 to TRBJ1-2, with 7 nucleotides matching TRBD1. This CDR3 spans 15 amino acids. Germline V gives CDR1 SGHTA, CDR2 FQGNSA. V lost 1 base and J lost 8; bases outside the gene matches: 10. CDR3 sequence reads: CASSLEGGTPGGYTF. Here the CDR3 DNA reads TGTGCCAGCAGCTTAGAAGGGGGCACCCCGGGGGGCTACACCTTC.

V is TRBV6-5 and J is TRBJ1-1, with 9 bases fitting TRBD1. V shed 3 bases and J 7 bases; nucleotides not matched to a gene: 9. Per germline, CDR1 MNHEY and CDR2 SVGAGI. The CDR3 covers 15 residues. In DNA form, the CDR3 reads TGTGCCAGCAGTTATTCCGGGACAGGGCGGGGTGAAGCTTTCTTT. This sequence encodes CASSYSGTGRGEAFF.

The chain is built from TRBV19 and TRBJ2-2; TRBD1 matches at 9 bases. The germline gives CDR1 LNHDA, CDR2 SQIVND (reference sequence). V was pared by 8 bases and J by 0 bases, with 16 bases of the junction left unmatched. The CDR3 length is 19 residues. DNA of the CDR3: TGTGCCAGTGGGCGGGGACAGGGCCTTGGTAAAGCGAACACCGGGGAGCTGTTTTTT. This gives the protein CASGRGQGLGKANTGELFF.

The rearrangement links TRBV5-4 to TRBJ2-5, with 11 bases aligning to TRBD1. The CDR3 totals 15 residues. Germline CDR1 reads SGHNT; CDR2 reads YYREEE (reference sequence). V was clipped by 0 bases and J by 4 bases; unmatched bases: 2. The CDR3 coding sequence is TGTGCCAGCAGCTTGGAAGGGACAGGGGGAGAGACCCAGTACTTC. It codes for CASSLEGTGGETQYF.

The chain joins TRBV28 to TRBJ2-7; tentative D call: TRBD1 (6 bases). V gave up 8 bases and J gave up 0 bases, with 11 bases separating them. CDR1 is MDHEN, CDR2 SYDVKM, per germline. The CDR3 is 13 residues long. CDR3 DNA: TGTGCCAGCCAATGGACAGTCTCCTACGAGCAGTACTTC. Residues: CASQWTVSYEQYF.

This clone occurred once. The CDR3 here is CASSPRTSGGAYQETQYF. CDR3 nucleotides: TGTGCCAGCAGCCCCCGGACTAGCGGGGGAGCGTACCAAGAGACCCAGTACTTC. The chain employs TRBV7-2 and TRBJ2-5; 13 nucleotides line up with TRBD2. This CDR3 has 18 residues. Trimming took 5 bases from V and 0 from J; bases not matched to a gene: 9. CDR1 SGHTA and CDR2 FQGNSA come from the germline V gene.

The V gene is TRBV5-1, the J gene TRBJ2-5, with 9 positions matching TRBD1. Germline assignment: CDR1 SGHRS and CDR2 YFSETQ. Trimming cost V 3 bases and J 11 bases; bases outside gene matches: 8. The CDR3 runs 13 residues. DNA of the CDR3: TGCGCCAGCAGCTCCAGGGGACAGGGCTTGCAGTACTTC. Encoded protein: CASSSRGQGLQYF.

The J gene is TRBJ2-1, the V gene TRBV28, with 8 nucleotides matching TRBD2. Germline V lookup: CDR1 MDHEN, CDR2 SYDVKM. The V segment lost 1 base and the J segment 5 bases; nucleotides outside the gene matches: 13. The CDR3 covers 18 residues. The CDR3 region has the DNA TGTGCCAGCAGTTTATTCGGGAGGGAGGACCTCGTGGACAATGAGCAGTTCTTC. Its protein is CASSLFGREDLVDNEQFF.